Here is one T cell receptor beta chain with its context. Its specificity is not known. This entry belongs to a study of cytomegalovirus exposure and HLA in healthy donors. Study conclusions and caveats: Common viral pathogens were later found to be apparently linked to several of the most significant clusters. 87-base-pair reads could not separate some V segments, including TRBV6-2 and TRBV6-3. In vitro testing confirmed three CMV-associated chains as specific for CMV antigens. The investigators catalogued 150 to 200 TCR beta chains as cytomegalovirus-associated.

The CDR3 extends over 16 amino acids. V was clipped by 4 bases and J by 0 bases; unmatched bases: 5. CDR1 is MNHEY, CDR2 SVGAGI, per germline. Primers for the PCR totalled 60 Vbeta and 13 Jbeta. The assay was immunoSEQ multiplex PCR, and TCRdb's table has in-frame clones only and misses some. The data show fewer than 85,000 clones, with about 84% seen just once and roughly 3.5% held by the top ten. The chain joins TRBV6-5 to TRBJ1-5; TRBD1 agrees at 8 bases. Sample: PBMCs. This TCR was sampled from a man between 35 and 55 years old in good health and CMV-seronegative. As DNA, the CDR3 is TGTGCCAGCAGTTCGGACAGGGAGAATAGCAATCAGCCCCAGCATTTT. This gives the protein CASSSDRENSNQPQHF.